This TCR beta chain was obtained from a study of cytomegalovirus exposure and HLA in healthy donors. The study's findings and limits: A later analysis appeared to link common viral pathogens to several of the most significant clusters. Immune exposure information comprised only CMV serostatus. Later analysis indicated greater clonal expansion among HLA-associated TCR beta chains than among equally common other chains.

Both 60 Vbeta primers and 13 Jbeta primers went into the PCR. The table came from immunoSEQ multiplex PCR; TCRdb's copy has only in-frame clones and leaves some out. The table has around 130,000 clones, approximately 74% seen once. Comment on this clone: Antigen unknown.

The CDR3 is 17 amino acids. CDR1 is PRHDT, CDR2 FYEKMQ, per germline (reference sequence). V lost 3 bases, J lost 3 bases, and 11 bases stayed unmatched. The receptor's source is a man aged 35-49 years in good health and CMV-seropositive. Material: PBMCs. This chain uses TRBV13 with TRBJ1-5; 7 bases match TRBD1. CDR3 protein: CASSFLSRDSINQPQHF. The CDR3 DNA is TGTGCCAGCAGCTTCCTCTCACGGGACAGTATCAATCAGCCCCAGCATTTT.